This paragraph covers one TCR beta chain sequence. Its antigen is unidentified. Germline V CDR1 and CDR2: ENHRY, SYGVKD. There are 14 residues in the CDR3. The trim removed 6 bases at V and 5 bases at J, leaving 5 bases unmatched. This entry belongs to a study of cytomegalovirus exposure and HLA in healthy donors. Regarding the study as a whole: CMV serostatus was the sole immune exposure data available. Donors belonging to an Asian-associated ancestry cluster reportedly showed fewer N-insertions in productive TCRs than the approximately 670-donor mean, according to what a later analysis found.

Both 60 Vbeta primers and 13 Jbeta primers went into the PCR. Sequencing was performed with immunoSEQ multiplex PCR; in TCRdb, only in-frame clones are kept and a portion is missing. This table has around 94,000 clones, about four fifths appearing once. This sequence was found in a woman aged 40 to 50 in good health and CMV-seronegative. The genes are TRBV10-3 and TRBJ2-5; TRBD2 agrees at 11 bases. The specimen sequenced was PBMCs. The CDR3 loop reads CAIRSSGGSETQYF. CDR3 nucleotide sequence: TGTGCCATCAGATCTAGCGGGGGGTCGGAGACCCAGTACTTC.